These T cell receptor beta chains were read from a single sample in a study of glioma-infiltrating T cells after dendritic cell vaccination. Profiling relied on immunoSEQ multiplex PCR, and the TCRdb table lists in-frame clones only, not all of them. The sample includes around 32,000 clones, roughly 90% of them seen just once. The sample here was blood, taken before dendritic cell vaccination. The receptors were gathered from a human donor with glioblastoma. CDR3s include the opening cysteine and the closing phenylalanine or tryptophan. Fields, in order: clone size, D gene, J gene, V gene, CDR3 protein, CDR3 DNA. A D gene is named only where the DNA matches it firmly. A row's size may be missing; if present it is once, few, many or a size class.

clone_size: few
d_call: -
j_call: TRBJ1-2
v_call: TRBV7-9
cdr3_aa: CASSPDRNYGYTF
cdr3_nt: TGTGCCAGCAGCCCTGACAGAAACTATGGCTACACCTTC

clone_size: -
d_call: -
j_call: TRBJ1-2
v_call: TRBV4-1
cdr3_aa: CASSQDIQELYGYTF
cdr3_nt: TGCGCCAGCAGCCAGGATATCCAGGAACTCTATGGCTACACCTTC

clone_size: -
d_call: TRBD1
j_call: TRBJ1-5
v_call: TRBV6-5
cdr3_aa: CASSAGTGNQPQHF
cdr3_nt: TGTGCCAGCAGTGCCGGGACAGGGAATCAGCCCCAGCATTTT

clone_size: -
d_call: -
j_call: TRBJ1-6
v_call: TRBV19
cdr3_aa: CASSIAIFGTDFSPLHF
cdr3_nt: TGTGCCAGTAGTATAGCTATATTCGGGACTGACTTTTCACCCCTCCACTTT

clone_size: -
d_call: TRBD1
j_call: TRBJ2-5
v_call: TRBV27
cdr3_aa: CASSLFGDRGSEETQYF
cdr3_nt: TGTGCCAGCAGTTTATTTGGGGACAGGGGGAGCGAGGAGACCCAGTACTTC

clone_size: -
d_call: -
j_call: TRBJ2-7
v_call: TRBV11-2
cdr3_aa: CASSLTVNYEQYF
cdr3_nt: TGTGCCAGCAGCTTGACAGTAAACTACGAGCAGTACTTC

clone_size: -
d_call: TRBD2
j_call: TRBJ2-1
v_call: TRBV11-3
cdr3_aa: CASSHRRGSSYNEQFF
cdr3_nt: TGTGCCAGCAGCCATAGGCGGGGGAGCTCCTACAATGAGCAGTTCTTC

clone_size: -
d_call: TRBD2
j_call: TRBJ2-7
v_call: TRBV19
cdr3_aa: CASSIRPGTSGGYEQYF
cdr3_nt: TGTGCCAGTAGTATACGACCGGGGACTAGCGGGGGTTACGAGCAGTACTTC

clone_size: -
d_call: -
j_call: TRBJ1-2
v_call: TRBV12-2
cdr3_aa: CASRTGQPNYGYTF
cdr3_nt: TGTGCAAGTCGCACGGGACAGCCCAACTATGGCTACACCTTC

clone_size: -
d_call: -
j_call: TRBJ1-1
v_call: TRBV7-2
cdr3_aa: CASSWGGLMNTEAFF
cdr3_nt: TGTGCCAGCAGCTGGGGGGGGCTGATGAACACTGAAGCTTTCTTT

clone_size: -
d_call: TRBD1
j_call: TRBJ1-1
v_call: TRBV5-1
cdr3_aa: CASSPDRHTEAFF
cdr3_nt: TGCGCCAGCAGCCCGGACAGGCACACTGAAGCTTTCTTT

clone_size: -
d_call: -
j_call: TRBJ2-5
v_call: TRBV7-5
cdr3_aa: CARSSASGGQETQYF
cdr3_nt: TGTGCCAGAAGCTCGGCCAGCGGGGGCCAAGAGACCCAGTACTTC

clone_size: -
d_call: -
j_call: TRBJ1-3
v_call: TRBV6-1
cdr3_aa: CASNDKGYGNTIYF
cdr3_nt: TGTGCCAGCAATGACAAGGGGTATGGAAACACCATATATTTT

clone_size: once
d_call: -
j_call: TRBJ2-2
v_call: TRBV12-5
cdr3_aa: CASGSPGGAGELFF
cdr3_nt: TGTGCTAGTGGTTCCCCGGGTGGAGCCGGGGAGCTGTTTTTT

clone_size: -
d_call: TRBD1
j_call: TRBJ1-4
v_call: TRBV11-2
cdr3_aa: CASSLSTGGATANEKLFF
cdr3_nt: TGTGCCAGCAGCCTCTCGACAGGGGGCGCGACGGCTAATGAAAAACTGTTTTTT

clone_size: -
d_call: TRBD2
j_call: TRBJ2-1
v_call: TRBV27
cdr3_aa: CASSLFVGLAGGNEQFF
cdr3_nt: TGTGCCAGCAGTTTATTTGTAGGACTAGCGGGGGGGAATGAGCAGTTCTTC

clone_size: -
d_call: TRBD1
j_call: TRBJ2-7
v_call: TRBV5-1
cdr3_aa: CASSEGQDAYEQYF
cdr3_nt: TGCGCCAGCAGCGAGGGACAGGATGCCTACGAGCAGTACTTC

clone_size: -
d_call: -
j_call: TRBJ1-1
v_call: TRBV19
cdr3_aa: CASGYRENTEAFF
cdr3_nt: TGTGCCAGTGGTTACAGGGAGAACACTGAAGCTTTCTTT

clone_size: -
d_call: -
j_call: TRBJ2-5
v_call: TRBV14
cdr3_aa: CASSRTLGGQETQYF
cdr3_nt: TGTGCCAGCAGCCGGACCCTAGGCGGGCAAGAGACCCAGTACTTC

clone_size: -
d_call: TRBD2
j_call: TRBJ2-3
v_call: TRBV7-2
cdr3_aa: CASSSPGLAGVSSTDTQYF
cdr3_nt: TGTGCCAGCAGCTCGCCGGGACTAGCGGGGGTCTCTAGCACAGATACGCAGTATTTT

clone_size: -
d_call: TRBD1
j_call: TRBJ1-5
v_call: TRBV29-1
cdr3_aa: CSVAPGTGDQPQHF
cdr3_nt: TGCAGCGTTGCCCCCGGGACAGGGGATCAGCCCCAGCATTTT

clone_size: -
d_call: -
j_call: TRBJ2-7
v_call: TRBV6-5
cdr3_aa: CASSYSSSVPYEQYF
cdr3_nt: TGTGCCAGCAGTTACTCGTCTAGCGTACCCTACGAGCAGTACTTC

clone_size: -
d_call: -
j_call: TRBJ1-6
v_call: TRBV5-1
cdr3_aa: CASSLASSSYNSPLHF
cdr3_nt: TGCGCCAGCAGCCTGGCAAGTAGCTCCTATAATTCACCCCTCCACTTT

clone_size: once
d_call: TRBD1
j_call: TRBJ1-5
v_call: TRBV6-6
cdr3_aa: CASSPDRAGNQPQHF
cdr3_nt: TGTGCCAGCAGCCCAGACAGGGCTGGCAATCAGCCCCAGCATTTT

clone_size: -
d_call: -
j_call: TRBJ1-2
v_call: TRBV19
cdr3_aa: CASDAGGLYGYTF
cdr3_nt: TGTGCCAGTGACGCGGGCGGTCTCTATGGCTACACCTTC

clone_size: -
d_call: -
j_call: TRBJ2-5
v_call: TRBV4-1
cdr3_aa: CASSPSGVPGMETQYF
cdr3_nt: TGCGCCAGCAGCCCATCTGGGGTGCCGGGAATGGAGACCCAGTACTTC

clone_size: -
d_call: -
j_call: TRBJ1-1
v_call: TRBV6-5
cdr3_aa: CASSYSDRNTEAFF
cdr3_nt: TGTGCCAGCAGTTATTCGGACAGGAACACTGAAGCTTTCTTT

clone_size: -
d_call: -
j_call: TRBJ1-1
v_call: TRBV6-6
cdr3_aa: CASKTQGGTEAFF
cdr3_nt: TGTGCCAGCAAAACACAGGGTGGCACTGAAGCTTTCTTT

clone_size: -
d_call: TRBD1
j_call: TRBJ2-2
v_call: TRBV5-6
cdr3_aa: CASNPQGAGTGELFF
cdr3_nt: TGTGCCAGCAACCCACAGGGGGCAGGCACCGGGGAGCTGTTTTTT

clone_size: -
d_call: -
j_call: TRBJ1-4
v_call: TRBV7-9
cdr3_aa: CASSLSAGDEKLFF
cdr3_nt: TGTGCCAGCAGCTTATCGGCGGGCGATGAAAAACTGTTTTTT

clone_size: -
d_call: TRBD1
j_call: TRBJ2-1
v_call: TRBV5-1
cdr3_aa: CASSAGTGSYNEQFF
cdr3_nt: TGCGCCAGCAGCGCTGGGACAGGGTCCTACAATGAGCAGTTCTTC

clone_size: -
d_call: TRBD1
j_call: TRBJ1-1
v_call: TRBV19
cdr3_aa: CASSANNRGSAFF
cdr3_nt: TGTGCCAGTAGTGCAAACAACAGGGGATCAGCTTTCTTT

clone_size: -
d_call: -
j_call: TRBJ2-2
v_call: TRBV5-1
cdr3_aa: CASSLGPQGVGKTGELFF
cdr3_nt: TGCGCCAGCAGCTTGGGCCCCCAAGGGGTGGGGAAAACCGGGGAGCTGTTTTTT

clone_size: -
d_call: TRBD2
j_call: TRBJ2-3
v_call: TRBV2
cdr3_aa: CASKRGTSGGLSTDTQYF
cdr3_nt: TGTGCCAGCAAAAGGGGGACTAGCGGGGGCCTGAGCACAGATACGCAGTATTTT

clone_size: -
d_call: -
j_call: TRBJ1-2
v_call: TRBV4-1
cdr3_aa: CASSQTRQVANYGYTF
cdr3_nt: TGCGCCAGCAGCCAAACGCGACAGGTGGCTAACTATGGCTACACCTTC

clone_size: -
d_call: -
j_call: TRBJ2-1
v_call: TRBV19
cdr3_aa: CASSIAEGTPYNEQFF
cdr3_nt: TGTGCCAGTTCCATTGCGGAGGGCACGCCCTACAATGAGCAGTTCTTC

clone_size: -
d_call: TRBD1
j_call: TRBJ2-7
v_call: TRBV27
cdr3_aa: CASSYLGQGIHEQYF
cdr3_nt: TGTGCCAGCAGTTACCTCGGACAGGGTATCCACGAGCAGTACTTC

clone_size: -
d_call: -
j_call: TRBJ1-3
v_call: TRBV4-1
cdr3_aa: CASSRTSSGGSGNTIYF
cdr3_nt: TGCGCCAGCAGCCGAACAAGTTCTGGCGGCTCTGGAAACACCATATATTTT

clone_size: few
d_call: TRBD1
j_call: TRBJ1-4
v_call: TRBV9
cdr3_aa: CASSAPKTGRYNEKLFF
cdr3_nt: TGTGCCAGCAGCGCGCCGAAGACAGGGCGGTATAATGAAAAACTGTTTTTT

clone_size: -
d_call: TRBD2
j_call: TRBJ2-2
v_call: TRBV5-1
cdr3_aa: CASRLAGAPNTGELFF
cdr3_nt: TGCGCCAGCAGACTAGCGGGGGCCCCGAACACCGGGGAGCTGTTTTTT

clone_size: once
d_call: -
j_call: TRBJ1-1
v_call: TRBV7-9
cdr3_aa: CASSLALAGLAFF
cdr3_nt: TGTGCCAGCAGCTTAGCGCTGGCAGGGTTGGCTTTCTTT

clone_size: -
d_call: -
j_call: TRBJ1-3
v_call: TRBV19
cdr3_aa: CASSIVAGGVGNTIYF
cdr3_nt: TGTGCCAGTAGTATAGTAGCAGGAGGCGTTGGAAACACCATATATTTT

clone_size: -
d_call: TRBD1
j_call: TRBJ1-1
v_call: TRBV18
cdr3_aa: CASSSDRVGTEAFF
cdr3_nt: TGTGCCAGCTCGAGCGACAGGGTGGGGACTGAAGCTTTCTTT

clone_size: -
d_call: -
j_call: TRBJ1-1
v_call: TRBV6-6
cdr3_aa: CASSTANTEAFF
cdr3_nt: TGTGCCAGCAGTACAGCGAACACTGAAGCTTTCTTT

clone_size: -
d_call: -
j_call: TRBJ2-7
v_call: TRBV10-2
cdr3_aa: CATAGIRGNFEQYF
cdr3_nt: TGCGCCACAGCGGGAATCAGGGGAAATTTTGAGCAGTACTTC

clone_size: -
d_call: TRBD2
j_call: TRBJ2-5
v_call: TRBV4-1
cdr3_aa: CASSLLAAQETQYF
cdr3_nt: TGCGCCAGCAGTCTTCTAGCGGCTCAAGAGACCCAGTACTTC

clone_size: -
d_call: TRBD1
j_call: TRBJ1-4
v_call: TRBV6-1
cdr3_aa: CASIKDRADEKLFF
cdr3_nt: TGTGCCAGCATCAAGGACAGGGCTGATGAAAAACTGTTTTTT

clone_size: -
d_call: -
j_call: TRBJ1-1
v_call: TRBV5-1
cdr3_aa: CASSLARQDLNTEAFF
cdr3_nt: TGCGCCAGCAGCTTGGCCCGACAGGACCTGAACACTGAAGCTTTCTTT